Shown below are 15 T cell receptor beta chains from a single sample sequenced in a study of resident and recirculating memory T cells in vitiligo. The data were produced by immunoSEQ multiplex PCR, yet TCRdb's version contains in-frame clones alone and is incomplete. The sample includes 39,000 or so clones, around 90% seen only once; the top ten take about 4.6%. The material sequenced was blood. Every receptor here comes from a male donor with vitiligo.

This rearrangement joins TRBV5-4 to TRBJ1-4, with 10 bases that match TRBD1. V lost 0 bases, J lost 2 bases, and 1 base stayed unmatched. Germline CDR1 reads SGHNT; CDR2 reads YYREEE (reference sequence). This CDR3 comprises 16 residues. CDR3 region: CASSLGQGATNEKLFF. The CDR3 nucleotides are TGTGCCAGCAGCTTGGGACAGGGGGCGACTAATGAAAAACTGTTTTTT.

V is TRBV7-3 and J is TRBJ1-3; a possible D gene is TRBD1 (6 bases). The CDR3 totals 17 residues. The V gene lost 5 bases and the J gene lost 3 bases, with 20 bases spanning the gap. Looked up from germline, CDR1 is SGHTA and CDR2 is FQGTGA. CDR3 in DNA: TGTGCCAGCAGCGCGGAACAGGGCCCCGCGGGTGGAAACACCATATATTTT. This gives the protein CASSAEQGPAGGNTIYF.

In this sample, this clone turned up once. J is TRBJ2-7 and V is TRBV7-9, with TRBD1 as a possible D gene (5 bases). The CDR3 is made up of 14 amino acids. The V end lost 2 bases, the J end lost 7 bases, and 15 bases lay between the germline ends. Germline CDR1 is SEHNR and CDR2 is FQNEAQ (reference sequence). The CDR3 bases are TGTGCCAGCAGCTTATTTGCAGGGTTGAGAGAGCAGTACTTC. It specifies CASSLFAGLREQYF.

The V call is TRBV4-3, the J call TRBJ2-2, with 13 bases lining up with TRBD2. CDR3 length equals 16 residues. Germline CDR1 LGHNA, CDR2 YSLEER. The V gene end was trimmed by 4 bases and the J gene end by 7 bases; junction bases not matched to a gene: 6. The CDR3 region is CASSPGLAGAIGELFF. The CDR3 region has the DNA TGCGCCAGCAGCCCCGGACTAGCGGGGGCGATCGGGGAGCTGTTTTTT.

This CDR3 reads CASTTGVGQPQHF. Here the CDR3 DNA reads TGTGCCAGCACGACAGGGGTGGGGCAGCCCCAGCATTTT. The chain carries TRBV6-1 and TRBJ1-5, with TRBD1 matching over 8 bases. CDR3 length equals 13 residues. CDR1 MNHNS and CDR2 SASEGT come from the germline V gene. V shed 7 bases, J shed 7 bases, and the junction held 6 bases outside the gene matches.

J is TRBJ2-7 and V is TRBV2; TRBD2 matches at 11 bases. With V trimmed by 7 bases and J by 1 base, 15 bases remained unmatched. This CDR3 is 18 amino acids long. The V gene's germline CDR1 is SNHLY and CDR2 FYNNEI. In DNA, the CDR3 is TGTGCCAGCAAAGGCGTAACTAGCGGGGGCCTGACGTCCTACGAGCAGTACTTC. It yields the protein CASKGVTSGGLTSYEQYF.

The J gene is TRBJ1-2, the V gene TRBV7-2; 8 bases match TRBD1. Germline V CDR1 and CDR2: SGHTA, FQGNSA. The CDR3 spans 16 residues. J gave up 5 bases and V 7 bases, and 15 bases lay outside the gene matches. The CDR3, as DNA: TGTGCCAGCACCTTGAAGTCGACAGGGGACCAGTATGGCTACACCTTC. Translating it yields CASTLKSTGDQYGYTF.

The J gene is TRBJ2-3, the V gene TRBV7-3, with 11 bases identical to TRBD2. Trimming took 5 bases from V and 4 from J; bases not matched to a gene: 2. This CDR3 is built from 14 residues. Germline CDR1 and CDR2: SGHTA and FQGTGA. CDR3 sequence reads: CASSLAGGSDTQYF. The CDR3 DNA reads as TGTGCCAGCAGCCTAGCGGGGGGTTCAGATACGCAGTATTTT. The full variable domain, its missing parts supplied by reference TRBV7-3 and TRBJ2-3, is GAGVSQTPSNKVTEKGKYVELRCDPISGHTALYWYRQSLGQGPEFLIYFQGTGAADDSGLPNDRFFAVRPEGSVSTLKIQRTERGDSAVYLCASSLAGGSDTQYFGPGTRLTVL.

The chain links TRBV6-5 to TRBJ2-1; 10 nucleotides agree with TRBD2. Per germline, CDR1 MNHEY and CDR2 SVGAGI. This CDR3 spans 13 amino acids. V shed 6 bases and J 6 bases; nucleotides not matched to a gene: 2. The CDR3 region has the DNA TGTGCCAGCAGCAAGCGGGGGGGCAATGAGCAGTTCTTC. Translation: CASSKRGGNEQFF.

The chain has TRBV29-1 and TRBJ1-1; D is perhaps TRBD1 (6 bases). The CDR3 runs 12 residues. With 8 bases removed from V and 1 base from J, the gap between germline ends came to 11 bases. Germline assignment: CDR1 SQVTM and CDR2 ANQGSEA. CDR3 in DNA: TGCAGCTCCTCGGACAGGAACACTGAAGCTTTCTTT. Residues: CSSSDRNTEAFF.

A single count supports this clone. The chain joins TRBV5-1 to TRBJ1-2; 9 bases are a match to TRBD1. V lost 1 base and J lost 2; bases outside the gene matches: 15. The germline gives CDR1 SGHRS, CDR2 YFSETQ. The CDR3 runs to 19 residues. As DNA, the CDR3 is TGCGCCAGCAGCTTGTGGGGACATCCCGGGACAGGGAGGAACTATGGCTACACCTTC. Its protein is CASSLWGHPGTGRNYGYTF.

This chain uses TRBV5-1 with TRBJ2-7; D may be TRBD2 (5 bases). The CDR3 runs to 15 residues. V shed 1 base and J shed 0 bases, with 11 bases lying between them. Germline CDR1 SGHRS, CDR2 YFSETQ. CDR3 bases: TGCGCCAGCAGCTTGAGGCCTGACTACTCCTACGAGCAGTACTTC. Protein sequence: CASSLRPDYSYEQYF.

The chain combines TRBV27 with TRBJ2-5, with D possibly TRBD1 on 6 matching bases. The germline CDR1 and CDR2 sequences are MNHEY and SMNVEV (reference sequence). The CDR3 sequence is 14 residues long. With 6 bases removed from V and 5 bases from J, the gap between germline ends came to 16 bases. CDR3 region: CASSPQGRWETQYF. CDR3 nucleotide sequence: TGTGCCAGCAGCCCCCAGGGGCGCTGGGAGACCCAGTACTTC.

CDR3 sequence (DNA): TGTGCCAGCAGCCCCAGACGGACAGCAGGGTGGACTGAAGCTTTCTTT. The encoded protein is CASSPRRTAGWTEAFF. This chain links TRBV11-2 with TRBJ1-1; TRBD1 might be the D (6 bases). Trimming removed 5 bases from V and 5 bases from J, with 21 bases in between. The CDR3 runs 16 residues. Germline CDR1 reads SGHAT; CDR2 reads FQNNGV.

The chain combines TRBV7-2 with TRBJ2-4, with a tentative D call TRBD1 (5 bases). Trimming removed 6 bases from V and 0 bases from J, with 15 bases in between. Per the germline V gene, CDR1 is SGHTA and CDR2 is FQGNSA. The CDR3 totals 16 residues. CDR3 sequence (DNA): TGTGCCAGCAGTCATGGACGGACACTAGCCAAAAACATTCAGTACTTC. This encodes CASSHGRTLAKNIQYF.